These 15 T cell receptor beta chains originate from one sample sequenced in a study of spatial heterogeneity in lung cancer. Each CDR3 protein is one row after TCRdb ran MiXCR on the 5' RACE reads. The sample yields some 83,000 distinct CDR3 sequences, roughly a fifth seen once. As to time point: sample taken at primary tumor resection. The authors sequenced whole RNA from tumor, nontumor lung or frozen PBMC without sorting. The material sequenced was PBMCs, taken at surgery. The receptors come from a male donor with early-stage non-small cell lung cancer.

This clonotype was seen only a few times. The rearrangement uses TRBV28 and TRBJ2-7; 8 nucleotides line up with TRBD2. Germline CDR1 MDHEN, CDR2 SYDVKM. V trimming: 5 bases; J trimming: 2 bases; junction bases outside the gene matches: 5. The CDR3 sequence is 14 residues long. CDR3 protein: CASSTGGSAYEQYF. The CDR3 DNA sequence: TGTGCCAGCAGTACGGGGGGGAGCGCCTACGAGCAGTACTTC. Based on the CDR3 plus reference TRBV28 and TRBJ2-7, the full variable domain is DVKVTQSSRYLVKRTGEKVFLECVQDMDHENMFWYRQDPGLGLRLIYFSYDVKMKEKGDIPEGYSVSREKKERFSLILESASTNQTSMYLCASSTGGSAYEQYFGPGTRLTVT.

This clonotype was seen a few times. The chain joins TRBV20-1 to TRBJ1-5, with TRBD1 identical over 7 bases. With V trimmed by 5 bases and J by 5 bases, 6 bases remained unmatched. The CDR3 totals 13 residues. Germline V lookup: CDR1 DFQATT, CDR2 SNEGSKA (reference sequence). The CDR3 loop reads CSAVRDSYQPQHF. CDR3 sequence (DNA): TGCAGTGCTGTACGGGACAGCTATCAGCCCCAGCATTTT.

A remark on this clonotype: A much larger clone sits a single nucleotide away, making a read error possible. The chain employs TRBV29-1 and TRBJ1-1; D is perhaps TRBD1 (6 bases). This CDR3 spans 12 amino acids. The germline gives CDR1 SQVTM, CDR2 ANQGSEA. V lost 7 bases and J 6 bases, leaving 15 bases between the germline ends. CDR3: CSGTAGVAEAFF. Written as DNA, the CDR3 is TGCAGCGGAACCGCAGGGGTCGCTGAAGCTTTCTTT.

This clonotype was counted at least ten times. This chain connects TRBV28 to TRBJ2-3, with D possibly being TRBD1 (7 bases). The germline gives CDR1 MDHEN, CDR2 SYDVKM. The CDR3 spans 18 residues. Trimming pared 5 bases from V and 2 bases from J, leaving 23 bases between. CDR3 sequence: CASSPGLRGEAHTDTQYF. The DNA of the CDR3 is TGTGCCAGCAGTCCCGGACTCAGGGGGGAAGCACACACAGATACGCAGTATTTT.

The rearrangement links TRBV29-1 to TRBJ2-3; 7 bases are a match to TRBD2. The junction had 8 bases not matched to a gene; V was cut back by 0 bases and J by 2 bases. This CDR3 is 16 amino acids long. Germline V gene data show CDR1 as SQVTM and CDR2 as ANQGSEA. CDR3 coding DNA: TGCAGCGTTGAAGACGTGGCGGGGGAAAACACAGATACGCAGTATTTT. Translating gives CSVEDVAGENTDTQYF.

CDR3 in DNA: TGTGCCAGTACCCCCAGGGGGGGACAGGGTTGGAATGAGCAGTTCTTC. Amino acid sequence: CASTPRGGQGWNEQFF. V gene TRBV19 combines with J gene TRBJ2-1; 9 bases agree with TRBD1. The CDR3 sequence is 16 residues long. CDR1 is LNHDA and CDR2 is SQIVND in the germline V gene (reference sequence). The V gene end was trimmed by 7 bases and the J gene end by 7 bases; junction bases not matched to a gene: 14.

A word on this clonotype: The junction departs from germline at one end; a sequencing error may be responsible. The J gene is TRBJ1-1, the V gene TRBV4-2; D is possibly TRBD1 (5 bases). The CDR3 sequence is 13 residues long. Germline CDR1 reads LGHNA; CDR2 reads YNFKEQ. Here the CDR3 DNA reads TGTACCAGCAGCCAAAACCGGGGGGTTGAAGCTTTCTTT. As protein: CTSSQNRGVEAFF.

V gene TRBV7-2 combines with J gene TRBJ2-5, with TRBD2 matching 12 bases. The CDR3 totals 15 residues. In germline, CDR1 is SGHTA, CDR2 FQGNSA. Trimming at V came to 5 bases and at J to 6 bases, leaving 7 bases not matched to a gene. The CDR3 region has the DNA TGTGCCAGCAGCCCGACTAGCGGGGGTAAAAAGACCCAGTACTTC. Amino acid sequence: CASSPTSGGKKTQYF.

The chain recombines TRBV30 with TRBJ1-4; 10 bases match TRBD1. Trimming cost V 2 bases and J 8 bases; bases outside gene matches: 5. The germline CDR1 and CDR2 sequences are GTSNPN and SVGIG (reference sequence). This CDR3 has 14 residues. This CDR3 reads CAWSPDRGHEKLFF. The CDR3 DNA reads TGTGCCTGGAGTCCCGACAGGGGGCACGAAAAACTGTTTTTT.

There are many counts of this clonotype. V gene TRBV3-1 combines with J gene TRBJ1-2, with a weak D call TRBD1 (5 bases). In germline, CDR1 is LGHDT, CDR2 YNNKEL (reference sequence). This CDR3 has 14 residues. The V end was cut by 3 bases, the J end by 8 bases, with 16 bases between. The chain's CDR3 is CASSQGPSMWGYTF. DNA for the CDR3: TGTGCCAGCAGCCAGGGACCGAGTATGTGGGGCTACACCTTC.

This clonotype came up many times. The J gene is TRBJ1-5, the V gene TRBV20-1; D remains unclear. This CDR3 comprises 12 residues. V lost 3 bases, J lost 7 bases, and 10 bases lay in between. Germline lookup yields CDR1 DFQATT and CDR2 SNEGSKA (reference sequence). CDR3 bases: TGCAGTGCTAGGGACGCGGGGCAGCCCCAGCATTTT. Protein product: CSARDAGQPQHF.

This clonotype showed up just a few times. This chain links TRBV4-2 with TRBJ2-6; D possibly uses TRBD1 or TRBD2 (5 bases each). With 4 bases removed from V and 2 bases from J, the gap between germline ends came to 12 bases. Germline lookup yields CDR1 LGHNA and CDR2 YNFKEQ. This CDR3 region has 16 residues. The CDR3 DNA reads as TGTGCCAGCAGCCTACGGGACGTGGCTGGGGCCAACGTCCTGACTTTC. It is translated as CASSLRDVAGANVLTF.

V and J are TRBV3-1 and TRBJ2-1; 9 nucleotides agree with TRBD2. Germline V CDR1 and CDR2: LGHDT, YNNKEL (reference sequence). The junction had 7 bases not matched to a gene; V was cut back by 4 bases and J by 3 bases. The CDR3 length is 16 residues. Here the CDR3 reads CASSLEYSGGYNEQFF. Written as DNA, the CDR3 is TGTGCCAGCAGCCTAGAATATAGCGGGGGCTACAATGAGCAGTTCTTC.

CDR3 sequence (DNA): TGTGCAAGTCGCTTGCCCAGACAGCAAGAGACCCAGTACTTC. It is translated as CASRLPRQQETQYF. The rearrangement uses TRBV12-2 and TRBJ2-5; the table's TRBD1 call for D was not verified on the DNA. TRBV12-2 is flagged as a pseudogene. This CDR3 spans 14 amino acids.

The chain uses TRBV28 and TRBJ2-7; tentatively, D is TRBD2 (6 bases). Germline V gene sequence: CDR1 MDHEN, CDR2 SYDVKM. V lost 2 bases, J lost 5 bases, and 16 bases lay in between. The CDR3 spans 15 residues. The CDR3 protein is CASSLPRGAGNEQYF. In DNA, the CDR3 is TGTGCCAGCAGTTTACCGCGGGGAGCTGGAAACGAGCAGTACTTC.